This passage covers 25 T cell receptor beta chains from one sample sequenced in a study of blood T cell repertoires in COVID-19 (dated by TCRdb to about 2020). The protocol used for the library was the immunoSEQ multiplex PCR assay. TCRdb's version of the immuneACCESS table is confined to in-frame rearrangements and falls short of the full clone set. An unresolved V gene accounts for under half of the shortfall where checked; the remainder is of unknown origin. The sample table records 98,000 or so clones; approximately 80% of these occur just once. The ten largest clones represent 2.5% to 4% of the sample. Source material: peripheral blood. Receptor source: a woman aged 80 or older with active or convalescent COVID-19.

The chain links TRBV7-2 to TRBJ2-3; 9 bases are shared with TRBD1. The CDR3 contains 16 residues. Trimming cost V 5 bases and J 5 bases; bases outside gene matches: 11. Germline V gives CDR1 SGHTA, CDR2 FQGNSA. The CDR3 DNA is TGTGCCAGCAGCGTAGACCCGGGACAGGGATTAGATACGCAGTATTTT. It translates to CASSVDPGQGLDTQYF. Drawing the rest from reference TRBV7-2 and TRBJ2-3, the complete variable domain is GAGVSQSPSNKVTEKGKDVELRCDPISGHTALYWYRQSLGQGLEFLIYFQGNSAPDKSGLPSDRFSAERTGGSVSTLTIQRTQQEDSAVYLCASSVDPGQGLDTQYFGPGTRLTVL.

The sample holds a few counts of this clone. This chain uses TRBV7-9 with TRBJ1-2; TRBD1 aligns across 7 bases. This CDR3 contains 15 residues. CDR1 SEHNR and CDR2 FQNEAQ come from the germline V gene (reference sequence). V gave up 4 bases and J gave up 4 bases; unmatched junction bases: 9. The CDR3 DNA sequence: TGTGCCAGCAGCTCCGACAGGGCCCGGGGCTATGGCTACACCTTC. Translated, it gives CASSSDRARGYGYTF.

This clone was counted between two and nine times. V is TRBV3-1 (or the pseudogene TRBV3-2) and J is TRBJ2-7, with 7 bases matching TRBD1. CDR1 and CDR2 (germline): LGHDT, YNNKEL (reference sequence). With V trimmed by 3 bases and J by 7 bases, 12 bases remained unmatched. This CDR3 is 15 amino acids long. CDR3 nucleotides: TGTGCCAGCAGCCACGAGACCGGGACAGTTTTTGAGCAGTACTTC. Translated, it gives CASSHETGTVFEQYF.

The chain recombines TRBV19 with TRBJ2-2, with 8 bases fitting TRBD2. The CDR3 has 15 amino acids. The J segment lost 4 bases and the V segment lost 6 bases, leaving 7 bases of the junction unmatched. Germline assignment: CDR1 LNHDA and CDR2 SQIVND (reference sequence). CDR3 loop: CASRSGRGVTGELFF. CDR3 DNA sequence: TGTGCCAGTAGGAGCGGGAGAGGTGTCACCGGGGAGCTGTTTTTT.

This rearrangement joins TRBV28 to TRBJ2-4, with D perhaps TRBD2 (6 bases). The CDR3 extends over 19 amino acids. The germline V gene encodes CDR1 MDHEN and CDR2 SYDVKM. V was pared by 3 bases and J by 0 bases, with 21 bases between. CDR3 bases: TGTGCCAGCAGTTTTGGGACTCTCCGCGGCCCCCTAGCCAAAAACATTCAGTACTTC. Amino acids: CASSFGTLRGPLAKNIQYF.

The chain carries TRBV5-6 and TRBJ2-5; the D gene is possibly TRBD1 (6 bases). Trimming stripped 1 base from V and 2 bases from J, with 9 bases between. The CDR3 runs 14 residues. Germline CDR1 SGHDT, CDR2 YYEEEE. The CDR3 spells CASSLNRAQETQYF. In nucleotides, the CDR3 is TGTGCCAGCAGCTTGAACAGGGCTCAAGAGACCCAGTACTTC. The variable domain in full, completed from reference TRBV5-6 and TRBJ2-5, reads DAGVTQSPTHLIKTRGQQVTLRCSPKSGHDTVSWYQQALGQGPQFIFQYYEEEERQRGNFPDRFSGHQFPNYSSELNVNALLLGDSALYLCASSLNRAQETQYFGPGTRLLVL.

V is TRBV5-1 and J is TRBJ2-1; 7 nucleotides align to TRBD1. Germline lookup yields CDR1 SGHRS and CDR2 YFSETQ. The CDR3 is made up of 14 amino acids. V lost 1 base, J lost 5 bases, and 3 bases stayed unmatched. This CDR3 is CASSLLQGDNEQFF. The CDR3 nucleotides are TGCGCCAGCAGCTTGCTGCAGGGGGACAATGAGCAGTTCTTC.

The genes are TRBV5-4 and TRBJ2-1; D might be TRBD2 (5 bases). The CDR3 spans 14 residues. CDR1 SGHNT and CDR2 YYREEE come from the germline V gene (reference sequence). V lost 0 bases and J lost 5, with 9 bases in between. CDR3 amino acids: CASSLGGPDNEQFF. DNA for the CDR3: TGTGCCAGCAGCTTGGGCGGGCCTGACAATGAGCAGTTCTTC.

The genes are TRBV5-5 and TRBJ1-5, with 9 bases matching TRBD1. Germline CDR1 SGHKS, CDR2 YYEKEE (reference sequence). The CDR3 sequence is 15 residues long. With 4 bases clipped from V and 4 bases from J, the junction kept 6 bases outside the gene matches. Here the CDR3 DNA reads TGTGCCAGCAGCCTGGGGACAGGGAAAAATCAGCCCCAGCATTTT. The encoded protein is CASSLGTGKNQPQHF.

J is TRBJ2-7 and V is TRBV19; 15 nucleotides agree with TRBD2. The V gene's germline CDR1 is LNHDA and CDR2 SQIVND (reference sequence). V lost 3 bases, J lost 3 bases, and 18 bases stayed unmatched. This CDR3 has 21 amino acids. CDR3 nucleotide sequence: TGTGCCAGTAGTATTTACGCCGGGGGACTAGCGGGAGGAGGGGAAAACTACGAGCAGTACTTC. Protein: CASSIYAGGLAGGGENYEQYF.

The chain combines TRBV7-3 with TRBJ2-3, with D possibly being TRBD1 (5 bases). CDR1 is SGHTA and CDR2 is FQGTGA in the germline V gene. The CDR3 loop spans 14 amino acids. The ends were cut back, 6 bases at V and 2 bases at J, with 12 bases in the middle. The CDR3 DNA reads TGTGCCAGCAGACTCCGACAGCCCACAGATACGCAGTATTTT. Translating it yields CASRLRQPTDTQYF.

The DNA of the CDR3 is TGCAGCGTTGAATTTTTCTCCCAAGAGACCCAGTACTTC. The encoded protein is CSVEFFSQETQYF. V is TRBV29-1 and J is TRBJ2-5; D is unresolved. Germline V gives CDR1 SQVTM, CDR2 ANQGSEA. The V end lost 2 bases, the J end lost 1 base, and 8 bases lay between the germline ends. CDR3 size: 13 residues.

V gene TRBV19 combines with J gene TRBJ1-5; 7 bases agree with TRBD1. The V and J ends lost 2 bases and 2 bases, in that order; junction bases with no gene match: 3. The germline V gene encodes CDR1 LNHDA and CDR2 SQIVND (reference sequence). There are 15 residues in the CDR3. For the CDR3, the DNA is TGTGCCAGTAGTATAACAGGGGAGCGCAATCAGCCCCAGCATTTT. This translates into CASSITGERNQPQHF.

The chain links TRBV7-9 to TRBJ2-3; D is unresolved. Germline loops: CDR1 SEHNR, CDR2 FQNEAQ (reference sequence). The CDR3 loop spans 13 amino acids. Trimming stripped 7 bases from V and 2 bases from J, with 10 bases between. The CDR3 reads CASKLGNTDTQYF. The CDR3 DNA is TGTGCCAGCAAGCTAGGTAACACAGATACGCAGTATTTT.

DNA of the CDR3: TGTGCCAGCAGTTACGTCCAACCGTACTTAACTGAAGCTTTCTTT. This encodes CASSYVQPYLTEAFF. J is TRBJ1-1 and V is TRBV6-2 or TRBV6-3; no firm D call. Trimming pared 2 bases from V and 5 bases from J, leaving 15 bases between. This CDR3 has 15 amino acids. Germline V gene lookup returns CDR1 MNHEY and CDR2 SVGEGT.

This clone appeared a single time. CDR3 amino acids: CASSLTGGNQPQHF. CDR3 coding DNA: TGTGCCAGCAGCCTGACAGGGGGCAATCAGCCCCAGCATTTT. The rearrangement uses TRBV5-6 and TRBJ1-5, with TRBD1 matching 8 bases. From germline, CDR1 is SGHDT and CDR2 YYEEEE. CDR3 length: 14 residues. V gave up 4 bases and J gave up 2 bases; unmatched junction bases: 2.

The chain joins TRBV15 to TRBJ1-6; 9 nucleotides agree with TRBD1. The J segment lost 8 bases and the V segment lost 3 bases, leaving 5 bases of the junction unmatched. Germline-derived CDR1 and CDR2 are LNHNV and YYDKDF (reference sequence). CDR3 size: 15 residues. CDR3 sequence reads: CATSRWGQGDSPLHF. The CDR3 DNA follows: TGTGCCACCAGCAGGTGGGGACAGGGCGATTCACCCCTCCACTTT.

About this clone: The junction does not match germline at one end; this may be a read error. The chain uses TRBV11-2 and TRBJ2-7; 7 nucleotides align to TRBD2. Germline V gene data show CDR1 as SGHAT and CDR2 as FQNNGV. This CDR3 comprises 14 residues. This CDR3 is CAGSILAASYEQYF. The DNA of the CDR3 is TGTGCCGGCAGCATTCTAGCGGCCTCCTACGAGCAGTACTTC.

The rearrangement joins TRBV5-1 to TRBJ2-5, with D tentatively TRBD1 (5 bases). This CDR3 spans 14 amino acids. V was shortened by 3 bases and J by 1 base, with 10 bases between the two germline ends. The V gene's germline CDR1 is SGHRS and CDR2 YFSETQ. The CDR3 sequence: CASSSQTAQETQYF. The DNA of the CDR3 is TGCGCCAGCAGCTCTCAGACAGCCCAAGAGACCCAGTACTTC.

The J gene is TRBJ2-1, the V gene TRBV19; D remains ambiguous. This CDR3 has 11 residues. Germline CDR1 reads LNHDA; CDR2 reads SQIVND (reference sequence). Trimming shortened V by 6 bases and J by 4 bases, and 4 bases separated the two germline ends. CDR3 nucleotide sequence: TGTGCCAGTAGCCTTTACAATGAGCAGTTCTTC. Amino acids: CASSLYNEQFF.

The sample holds one count of this clone. The CDR3 is CSVDEVVDSGRAYEQYF. CDR3 DNA sequence: TGCAGCGTTGATGAGGTTGTGGACAGCGGGAGGGCCTACGAGCAGTACTTC. The chain recombines TRBV29-1 with TRBJ2-7, with TRBD2 matching over 10 bases. Trimming cost V 3 bases and J 2 bases; bases outside gene matches: 13. The CDR3 runs to 17 residues. Germline loops: CDR1 SQVTM, CDR2 ANQGSEA.

CDR3 bases: TGTGCCAGCAGCTCCGGGGGACAGCGGGGCTACACCTTC. This encodes CASSSGGQRGYTF. The chain couples TRBV7-3 to TRBJ1-2; 7 nucleotides align to TRBD1. V shed 4 bases, J shed 8 bases, and the junction held 7 bases outside the gene matches. This CDR3 is 13 amino acids long. Germline CDR1 and CDR2: SGHTA and FQGTGA. Looking up the rest from reference TRBV7-3 and TRBJ1-2 gives the full variable domain: GAGVSQTPSNKVTEKGKYVELRCDPISGHTALYWYRQSLGQGPEFLIYFQGTGAADDSGLPNDRFFAVRPEGSVSTLKIQRTERGDSAVYLCASSSGGQRGYTFGSGTRLTVV.

This chain uses TRBV10-3 with TRBJ1-2; 7 nucleotides match TRBD1. Unmatched junction bases numbered 5, after V lost 4 bases and J lost 3 bases. Germline V lookup: CDR1 ENHRY, CDR2 SYGVKD. This CDR3 has 14 amino acids. The CDR3 DNA follows: TGTGCCATCAGTGGGACGGGACAGCACTATGGCTACACCTTC. Translating gives CAISGTGQHYGYTF.

V and J are TRBV29-1 and TRBJ2-3; possible D gene TRBD2, 5 bases. V dropped 4 bases and J dropped 0 bases, with 11 bases sitting between them. The CDR3 extends over 14 amino acids. Germline V gives CDR1 SQVTM, CDR2 ANQGSEA. CDR3 coding DNA: TGCAGCGTTGCCGGGGTTACTAGCACAGATACGCAGTATTTT. Translating gives CSVAGVTSTDTQYF.

This chain links TRBV27 with TRBJ2-4, with TRBD2 matching 10 bases. This CDR3 has 16 amino acids. The germline V gene encodes CDR1 MNHEY and CDR2 SMNVEV (reference sequence). The V segment lost 4 bases and the J segment 8 bases; nucleotides outside the gene matches: 11. Here the CDR3 DNA reads TGTGCCAGCAGTTCGCTAGCGGGGGAAGGTAGGGACATTCAGTACTTC. This gives the protein CASSSLAGEGRDIQYF.